These T cell receptor beta chains were read from a single sample in a study of Tregs in tolerant kidney transplant recipients. Data came from immunoSEQ multiplex PCR; TCRdb stores just in-frame clones and leaves some out. The data hold about 56,000 clones, with around four fifths observed a single time. Sequencing used CD4+ T cells from blood. The receptors come from a human donor in good health. Each CDR3 is given with its conserved first and last residue. The order of the fields is CDR3 length, J gene, V gene, clone size, D gene, CDR3 DNA, CDR3 protein. The D gene is left open where the match is weak. Clone size is not always given. Where it is, it says once, few, many or a class for expanded clones.

14 | TRBJ1-6 | TRBV25-1 | . | . | TGTGCCAGCAGTGAATTAAGGAGAAATTCACCCCTCCACTTT | CASSELRRNSPLHF
14 | TRBJ1-2 | TRBV21-1 | . | . | TGTGCCAGCAGCCTCCACAGGAACCCCATTAGCTACACCTTC | CASSLHRNPISYTF
13 | TRBJ1-1 | TRBV7-9 | . | . | TGTGCCAGCAGCTTAGTGGGGAACAGTGAAGCTTTCTTT | CASSLVGNSEAFF
13 | TRBJ2-7 | TRBV29-1 | . | . | TGCAGCGTGGGGTGGATGGGGGGCTACGAGCAGTACTTC | CSVGWMGGYEQYF
14 | TRBJ2-2 | TRBV4-3 | . | . | TGCGCCAGCAGTCCTGCCTACCGGACCGGGGAGCTGTTTTTT | CASSPAYRTGELFF
16 | TRBJ2-3 | TRBV5-6 | . | . | TGTGCCAGCAGCTTGGGGACCACGCCTAGCACAGATACGCAGTATTTT | CASSLGTTPSTDTQYF
15 | TRBJ1-4 | TRBV27 | . | TRBD1 | TGTGCCAGCGGGTATTCCTGGACAGGGACTGAAAAACTGTTTTTT | CASGYSWTGTEKLFF
18 | TRBJ1-2 | TRBV27 | few | TRBD1 | TGTGCCAGCAGGCCTGAGCAGAGGGACAGGATAATCGTCTATGGCTACACCTTC | CASRPEQRDRIIVYGYTF
13 | TRBJ2-7 | TRBV5-4 | . | TRBD2 | TGTGCCAGCAGCGTCGGGGGGACCTACGAGCAGTACTTC | CASSVGGTYEQYF
12 | TRBJ2-7 | TRBV6-1 | . | . | TGTGCCAGCAACTCTGCTGTGTACGAGCAGTACTTC | CASNSAVYEQYF
15 | TRBJ2-2 | TRBV5-4 | . | TRBD2 | TGTGCCAGCAGCATGGGACTAGAGACCACCGGGGAGCTGTTTTTT | CASSMGLETTGELFF
15 | TRBJ1-1 | TRBV28 | . | TRBD1 | TGTGCCAGCAGTCAGGGACAGGGTTGGGTGACTGAAGCTTTCTTT | CASSQGQGWVTEAFF
13 | TRBJ1-5 | TRBV5-6 | few | . | TGTGCCAGCAGCTTCAGGGGTAGCGAGCCCCAGCATTTT | CASSFRGSEPQHF
14 | TRBJ1-4 | TRBV6-5 | . | . | TGTGCCAGCAGTTACTCGATGCGCGGGGAAAAACTGTTTTTT | CASSYSMRGEKLFF
15 | TRBJ1-3 | TRBV5-5 | . | . | TGTGCCAGCAGCCCGTACGGCTTCTCTGGAAACACCATATATTTT | CASSPYGFSGNTIYF
16 | TRBJ2-1 | TRBV6-5 | once | . | TGTGCCAGCAGTTATGGACGGAGCTCAATCTACAATGAGCAGTTCTTC | CASSYGRSSIYNEQFF
14 | TRBJ1-1 | TRBV19 | . | . | TGTGCCAGTAGTATCAGGGATAGGGCCACTGAAGCTTTCTTT | CASSIRDRATEAFF
15 | TRBJ1-1 | TRBV6-5 | . | . | TGTGCCAGCAGTTTCTCGGACGGATTGAACACTGAAGCTTTCTTT | CASSFSDGLNTEAFF